One T cell receptor (beta chain) is described in this entry. In the original processing: Nucleated cell number was recorded as an estimate derived from reference gene primer amplification. Sequencing was performed with immunoSEQ multiplex PCR; in TCRdb, only in-frame clones are kept and a portion is missing. D and trimming were read from the DNA, whereas the V and J calls and clone size are those reported in that table. The table has roughly 250,000 clones, roughly 89% seen once. Germline assignment: CDR1 LNHDA and CDR2 SQIVND (reference sequence). V lost 1 base, J lost 7 bases, and 20 bases lay in between. The CDR3 is 17 residues long. This record belongs to a study of blood T cell repertoires in COVID-19. Overall study context: PBMCs, B-cell-depleted T cells, or T cells provided the cDNA or gDNA that made up the material.

The sequence was collected from a woman aged 40 to 50 who had recovered from COVID-19. The chain has TRBV19 and TRBJ2-1; D may be TRBD1 (7 bases). The sample comprised peripheral blood. As DNA, the CDR3 is TGTGCCAGTAGTATAGGTAGTGGGGCAGGGGGGAGAAATGAGCAGTTCTTC. This encodes CASSIGSGAGGRNEQFF. Variable domain in full (rest from reference TRBV19 and TRBJ2-1): DGGITQSPKYLFRKEGQNVTLSCEQNLNHDAMYWYRQDPGQGLRLIYYSQIVNDFQKGDIAEGYSVSREKKESFPLTVTSAQKNPTAFYLCASSIGSGAGGRNEQFFGPGTRLTVL.